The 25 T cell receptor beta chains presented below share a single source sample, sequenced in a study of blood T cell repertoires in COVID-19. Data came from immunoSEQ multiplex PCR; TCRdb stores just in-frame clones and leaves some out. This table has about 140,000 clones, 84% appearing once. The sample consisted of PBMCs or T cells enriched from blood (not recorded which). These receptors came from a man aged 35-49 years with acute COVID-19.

CDR3 residues: CASRDRESGYGYTF. As DNA, the CDR3 is TGTGCCAGCAGAGACAGGGAATCAGGCTATGGCTACACCTTC. The genes are TRBV6-5 and TRBJ1-2; 7 bases map to TRBD1. The CDR3 is 14 residues long. The junction had 8 bases not matched to a gene; V was cut back by 6 bases and J by 4 bases. The V gene's germline CDR1 is MNHEY and CDR2 SVGAGI.

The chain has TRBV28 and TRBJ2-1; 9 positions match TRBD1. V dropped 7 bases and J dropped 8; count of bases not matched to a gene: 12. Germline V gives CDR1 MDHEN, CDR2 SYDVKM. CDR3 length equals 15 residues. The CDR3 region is CASTPAGTGIYEQFF. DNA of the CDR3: TGTGCCAGCACCCCGGCCGGGACAGGGATATATGAGCAGTTCTTC. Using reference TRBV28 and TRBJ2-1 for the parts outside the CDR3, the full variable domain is DVKVTQSSRYLVKRTGEKVFLECVQDMDHENMFWYRQDPGLGLRLIYFSYDVKMKEKGDIPEGYSVSREKKERFSLILESASTNQTSMYLCASTPAGTGIYEQFFGPGTRLTVL.

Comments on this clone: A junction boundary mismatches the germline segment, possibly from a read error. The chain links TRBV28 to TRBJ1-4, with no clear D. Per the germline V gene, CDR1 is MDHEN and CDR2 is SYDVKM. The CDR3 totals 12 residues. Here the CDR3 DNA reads TGTGCCAGCAGTTTAAGTGGGAGGGTCCTCCTGTTT. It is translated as CASSLSGRVLLF.

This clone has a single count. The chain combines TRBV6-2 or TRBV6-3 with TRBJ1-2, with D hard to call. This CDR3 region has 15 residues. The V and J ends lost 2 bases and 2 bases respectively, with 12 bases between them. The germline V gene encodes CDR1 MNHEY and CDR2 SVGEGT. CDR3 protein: CASSYTEAGNYGYTF. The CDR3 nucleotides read TGTGCCAGCAGTTACACAGAAGCAGGAAACTATGGCTACACCTTC.

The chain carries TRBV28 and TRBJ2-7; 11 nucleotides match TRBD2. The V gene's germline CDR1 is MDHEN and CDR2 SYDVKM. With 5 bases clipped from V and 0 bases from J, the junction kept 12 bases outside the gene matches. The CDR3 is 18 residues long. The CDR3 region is CASSLPLAGGPVSYEQYF. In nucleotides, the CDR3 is TGTGCCAGCAGTCTACCGCTAGCGGGAGGCCCCGTCTCCTACGAGCAGTACTTC. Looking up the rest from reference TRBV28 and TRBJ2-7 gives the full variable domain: DVKVTQSSRYLVKRTGEKVFLECVQDMDHENMFWYRQDPGLGLRLIYFSYDVKMKEKGDIPEGYSVSREKKERFSLILESASTNQTSMYLCASSLPLAGGPVSYEQYFGPGTRLTVT.

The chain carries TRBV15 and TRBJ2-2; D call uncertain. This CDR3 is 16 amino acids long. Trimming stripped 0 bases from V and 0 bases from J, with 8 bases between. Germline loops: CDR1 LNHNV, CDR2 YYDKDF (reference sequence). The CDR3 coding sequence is TGTGCCACCAGCAGAGATACGACTTCGAACACCGGGGAGCTGTTTTTT. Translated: CATSRDTTSNTGELFF.

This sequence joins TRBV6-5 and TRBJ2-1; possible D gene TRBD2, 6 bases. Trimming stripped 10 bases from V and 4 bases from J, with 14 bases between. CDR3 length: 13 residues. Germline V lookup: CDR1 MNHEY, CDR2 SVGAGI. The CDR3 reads CATKRREYNEQFF. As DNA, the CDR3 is TGTGCCACCAAAAGGAGGGAATACAATGAGCAGTTCTTC.

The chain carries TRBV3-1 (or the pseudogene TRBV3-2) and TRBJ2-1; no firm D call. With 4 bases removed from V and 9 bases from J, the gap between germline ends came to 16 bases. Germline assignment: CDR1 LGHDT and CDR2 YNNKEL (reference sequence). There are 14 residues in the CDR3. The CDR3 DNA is TGTGCCAGCAGCCCAAGTAGACTCGACGGTGAGCAGTTCTTC. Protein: CASSPSRLDGEQFF.

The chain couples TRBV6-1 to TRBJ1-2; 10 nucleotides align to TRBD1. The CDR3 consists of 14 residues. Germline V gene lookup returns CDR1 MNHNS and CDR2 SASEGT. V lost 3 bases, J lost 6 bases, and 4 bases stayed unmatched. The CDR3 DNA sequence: TGTGCCAGCAGTGAGGACAGGGGGTGGGATGGCTACACCTTC. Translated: CASSEDRGWDGYTF.

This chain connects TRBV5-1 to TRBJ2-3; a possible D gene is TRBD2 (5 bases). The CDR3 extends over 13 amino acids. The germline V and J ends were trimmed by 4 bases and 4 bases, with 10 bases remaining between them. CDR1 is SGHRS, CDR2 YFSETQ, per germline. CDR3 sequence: CASSRYSADTQYF. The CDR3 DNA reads TGCGCCAGCAGCCGGTATAGCGCAGATACGCAGTATTTT.

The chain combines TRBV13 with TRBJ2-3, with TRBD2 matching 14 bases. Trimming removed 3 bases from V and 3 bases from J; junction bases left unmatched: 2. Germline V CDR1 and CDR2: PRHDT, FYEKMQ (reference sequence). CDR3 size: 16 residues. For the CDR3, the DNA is TGTGCCAGCAGCTTGACTAGCGGGGGGGGTACAGATACGCAGTATTTT. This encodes CASSLTSGGGTDTQYF.

The CDR3 region is CATSIQGHEQYF. The CDR3 DNA follows: TGTGCCACCAGCATACAGGGACACGAGCAGTACTTC. The chain carries TRBV15 and TRBJ2-7, with D perhaps matching TRBD1 (6 bases). CDR3 length: 12 amino acids. Germline values: CDR1 LNHNV, CDR2 YYDKDF (reference sequence). Trimming shortened V by 4 bases and J by 5 bases, and 9 bases separated the two germline ends.

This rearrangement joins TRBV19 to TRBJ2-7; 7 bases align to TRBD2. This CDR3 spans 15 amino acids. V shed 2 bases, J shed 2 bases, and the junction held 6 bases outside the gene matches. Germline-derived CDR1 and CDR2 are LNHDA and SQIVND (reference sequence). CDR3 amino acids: CASSIFLAGAYEQYF. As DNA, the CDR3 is TGTGCCAGTAGTATATTCCTGGCGGGAGCCTACGAGCAGTACTTC.

The CDR3 sequence is CASSLVSGAINQPQHF. The CDR3 bases are TGTGCCAGCAGCTTAGTTTCAGGGGCGATCAATCAGCCCCAGCATTTT. This chain links TRBV7-2 with TRBJ1-5, with a weak D call TRBD1 (6 bases). This CDR3 comprises 16 residues. Germline CDR1 reads SGHTA; CDR2 reads FQGNSA. Trimming pared 1 base from V and 3 bases from J, leaving 13 bases between.

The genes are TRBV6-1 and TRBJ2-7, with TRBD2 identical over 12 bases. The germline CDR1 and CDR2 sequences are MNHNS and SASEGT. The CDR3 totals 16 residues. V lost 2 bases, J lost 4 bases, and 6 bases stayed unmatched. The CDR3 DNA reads TGTGCCAGCAGTGAATATAGACTAGCGGGAGCGTACGAGCAGTACTTC. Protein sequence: CASSEYRLAGAYEQYF.

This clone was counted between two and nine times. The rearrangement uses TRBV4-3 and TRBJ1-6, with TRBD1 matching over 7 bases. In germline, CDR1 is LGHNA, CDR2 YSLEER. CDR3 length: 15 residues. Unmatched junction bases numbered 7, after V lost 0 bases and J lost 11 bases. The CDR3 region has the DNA TGCGCCAGCAGCCAAGATGTACAGGGGACTGCACCCCTCCACTTT. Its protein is CASSQDVQGTAPLHF.

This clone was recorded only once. The CDR3 loop is CASSPREGLKETQYF. The CDR3 DNA reads as TGTGCCAGCAGTCCACGGGAGGGGTTGAAAGAGACCCAGTACTTC. V usage is TRBV6-2 or TRBV6-3 and J usage is TRBJ2-5; TRBD2 agrees at 8 bases. The ends lost 5 bases at V and 3 bases at J; junction bases unmatched: 8. The CDR3 is made up of 15 amino acids. Germline V gives CDR1 MNHEY, CDR2 SVGEGT.

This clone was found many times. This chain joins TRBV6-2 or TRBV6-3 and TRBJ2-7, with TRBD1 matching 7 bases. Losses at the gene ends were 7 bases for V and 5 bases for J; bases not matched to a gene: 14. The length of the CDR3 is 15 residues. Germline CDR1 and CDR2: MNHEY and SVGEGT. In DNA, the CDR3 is TGTGCCAGCACCCCCTTTGAAGGGGGCTACCACGAGCAGTACTTC. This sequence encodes CASTPFEGGYHEQYF.

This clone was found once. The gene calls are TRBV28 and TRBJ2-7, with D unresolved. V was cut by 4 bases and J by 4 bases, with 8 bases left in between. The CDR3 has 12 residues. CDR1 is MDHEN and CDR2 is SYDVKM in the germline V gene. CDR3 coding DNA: TGTGCCAGCAGTTCCAGTTTATACGAGCAGTACTTC. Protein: CASSSSLYEQYF.

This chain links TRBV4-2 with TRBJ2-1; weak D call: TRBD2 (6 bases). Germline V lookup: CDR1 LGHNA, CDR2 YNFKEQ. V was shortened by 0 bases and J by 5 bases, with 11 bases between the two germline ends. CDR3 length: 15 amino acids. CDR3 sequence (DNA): TGTGCCAGCAGCCAAGAAACTAGCTGGAACAATGAGCAGTTCTTC. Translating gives CASSQETSWNNEQFF.

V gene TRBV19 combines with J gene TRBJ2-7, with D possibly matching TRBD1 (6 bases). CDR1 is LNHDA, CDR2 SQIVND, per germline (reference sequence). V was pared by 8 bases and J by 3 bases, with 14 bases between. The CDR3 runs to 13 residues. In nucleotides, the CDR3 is TGTGCCAGTTCGATGGGGGCAGGCTACGAGCAGTACTTC. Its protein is CASSMGAGYEQYF.

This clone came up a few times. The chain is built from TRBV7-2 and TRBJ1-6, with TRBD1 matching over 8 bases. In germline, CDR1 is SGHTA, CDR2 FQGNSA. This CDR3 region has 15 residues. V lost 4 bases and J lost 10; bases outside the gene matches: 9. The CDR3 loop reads CASSSGQGGGSPLHF. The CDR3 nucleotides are TGTGCCAGCAGCTCCGGACAGGGTGGTGGCTCACCCCTCCACTTT.

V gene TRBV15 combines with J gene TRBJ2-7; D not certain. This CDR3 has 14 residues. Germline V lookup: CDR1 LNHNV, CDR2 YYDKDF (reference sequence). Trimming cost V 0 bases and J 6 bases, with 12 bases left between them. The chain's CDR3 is CATSRDLQSAEQYF. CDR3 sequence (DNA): TGTGCCACCAGCAGAGATCTCCAGTCCGCCGAGCAGTACTTC.

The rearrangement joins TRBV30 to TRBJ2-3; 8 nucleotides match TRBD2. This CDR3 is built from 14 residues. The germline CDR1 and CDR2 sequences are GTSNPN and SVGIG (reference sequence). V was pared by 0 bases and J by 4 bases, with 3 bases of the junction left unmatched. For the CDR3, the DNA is TGTGCCTGGAGTGTAGGAGCGGGAGCAGATACGCAGTATTTT. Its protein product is CAWSVGAGADTQYF.

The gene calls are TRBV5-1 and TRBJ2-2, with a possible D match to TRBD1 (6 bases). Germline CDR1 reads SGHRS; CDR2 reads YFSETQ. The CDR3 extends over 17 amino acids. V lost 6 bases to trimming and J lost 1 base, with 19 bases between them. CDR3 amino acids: CASNLGQPYMNTGELFF. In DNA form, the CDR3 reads TGCGCCAGCAACCTGGGACAACCCTACATGAACACCGGGGAGCTGTTTTTT.